This section outlines one T cell receptor beta chain sequence together with its context. Its antigen is unidentified. The CDR3 runs 17 residues. Germline loops: CDR1 SEHNR, CDR2 FQNEAQ (reference sequence). The V end was cut by 4 bases, the J end by 6 bases, with 24 bases between. The source of the sample is a study of molecular identifiers for immune sequencing clone quantification. Bulk libraries came from a prior protocol with listed TCR primers. TCRdb independently ran MiXCR on the PCR reads; one entry per CDR3 protein. The data hold approximately 100,000 distinct CDR3 sequences, with roughly a third observed a single time. Findings and limits, study-wide: Under 1% of molecules in naive cells, but over 97% of effector molecules, belonged to clones above 20 RNA copies.

This chain joins TRBV7-9 and TRBJ2-5, with D possibly called TRBD1 or TRBD2 (5 bases each). The source is a human donor in good health. Some libraries in this study had Jurkat cell RNA spiked in. The sequenced sample was naive CD8+ T cells from blood, with Jurkat cell RNA spiked in. The subset is: FACS-sorted CD8+CD4-CCR7+CD45RA+ naive T cells. The CDR3 loop is CASSSTGRGHGGQTQYF. The CDR3 DNA sequence: TGTGCCAGCAGCTCCACCGGCAGAGGACACGGAGGACAGACCCAGTACTTC.